Sequencing of this TCR beta chain was carried out in a study of cytomegalovirus exposure and HLA in healthy donors. This CDR3 is 11 amino acids long. The germline V gene encodes CDR1 SGDLS and CDR2 YYNGEE. V dropped 4 bases and J dropped 4 bases, with 5 bases sitting between them. Sequencing was performed with immunoSEQ multiplex PCR; in TCRdb, only in-frame clones are kept and a portion is missing. The sample gives roughly 84,000 clones, just over 90% of which show up once; approximately 2% is in the top ten. This sequence was found in a man between 25 and 39 years old in good health and CMV-seronegative. The V gene is TRBV9, the J gene TRBJ2-5; the D gene is possibly TRBD2 (5 bases). Input material: PBMCs. In DNA form, the CDR3 reads TGTGCCAGCAGCCGGGGAGAGACCCAGTACTTC. It yields the protein CASSRGETQYF. Drawing the rest from reference TRBV9 and TRBJ2-5, the complete variable domain is DSGVTQTPKHLITATGQRVTLRCSPRSGDLSVYWYQQSLDQGLQFLIQYYNGEERAKGNILERFSAQQFPDLHSELNLSSLELGDSALYFCASSRGETQYFGPGTRLLVL.